Presented here are 21 T cell receptor beta chains from one specimen sequenced in a study of blood T cells in healthy people across ages. It was with a sample-barcoded 5' primer and a J-beta primer mix that a second PCR of roughly 7 to 12 cycles was run. Each CDR3 protein is one row after TCRdb ran MiXCR on the 5' RACE reads. The sample has approximately 800,000 distinct CDR3 sequences, roughly 46% seen once. Sequencing input: blood. The receptors come from a man of 80 years or more in good health.

The sample holds many counts of this clonotype. The genes are TRBV11-2 and TRBJ2-3; no definite D call. The V end was cut by 5 bases, the J end by 2 bases, with 17 bases between. The germline V gene has CDR1 SGHAT and CDR2 FQNNGV. The CDR3 consists of 16 residues. DNA for the CDR3: TGTGCCAGCAGCCGACGCAGGCCAGAAGACACAGATACGCAGTATTTT. It yields the protein CASSRRRPEDTDTQYF.

The rearrangement links TRBV20-1 to TRBJ1-1; the D is unclear. The CDR3 runs 13 residues. Germline V gives CDR1 DFQATT, CDR2 SNEGSKA (reference sequence). The ends were cut back, 6 bases at V and 1 base at J, with 12 bases in the middle. The chain's CDR3 is CSATPDGNTEAFF. In nucleotides, the CDR3 is TGCAGTGCCACTCCGGACGGGAACACTGAAGCTTTCTTT.

The rearrangement joins TRBV24-1 to TRBJ2-1; 10 positions agree with TRBD1. J gave up 3 bases and V 2 bases, and 9 bases lay outside the gene matches. CDR3 length equals 18 residues. Germline V gene lookup returns CDR1 KGHDR and CDR2 SFDVKD. CDR3 sequence (DNA): TGTGCCACCAGTGATTACCGGGGGACAGGGGTTTTCTACAATGAGCAGTTCTTC. Its translation: CATSDYRGTGVFYNEQFF.

Many counts were recorded for this clonotype. The chain couples TRBV29-1 to TRBJ1-6; 7 bases map to TRBD1. The V and J ends lost 5 bases and 9 bases, in that order; junction bases with no gene match: 7. Germline CDR1 reads SQVTM; CDR2 reads ANQGSEA. The CDR3 totals 13 residues. The CDR3 here is CSVCQGDGSPLHF. The CDR3, as DNA: TGCAGCGTTTGCCAGGGGGACGGTTCACCCCTCCACTTT.

Here the CDR3 reads CASSEWLASNEQFF. The DNA for the CDR3 is TGTGCCAGCAGTGAGTGGCTGGCGAGCAATGAGCAGTTCTTC. The chain links TRBV2 to TRBJ2-1; the D is unclear. The CDR3 spans 14 residues. Germline V gives CDR1 SNHLY, CDR2 FYNNEI. V lost 3 bases to trimming and J lost 6 bases, with 12 bases between them. Full variable domain (outside the CDR3, taken from reference TRBV2 and TRBJ2-1): EPEVTQTPSHQVTQMGQEVILRCVPISNHLYFYWYRQILGQKVEFLVSFYNNEISEKSEIFDDQFSVERPDGSNFTLKIRSTKLEDSAMYFCASSEWLASNEQFFGPGTRLTVL.

The J gene is TRBJ2-2, the V gene TRBV5-1; TRBD1 might be the D (6 bases). Germline CDR1 SGHRS, CDR2 YFSETQ. V lost 7 bases, J lost 0 bases, and 13 bases lay in between. The CDR3 has 15 amino acids. The CDR3 DNA reads TGCGCCAGCTCTGCCGGGACAACGAACACCGGGGAGCTGTTTTTT. It encodes CASSAGTTNTGELFF.

This clonotype was recorded only once. The chain links TRBV12-3 or TRBV12-4 to TRBJ2-3; tentatively, D is TRBD2 (5 bases). Trimming shortened V by 5 bases and J by 4 bases, and 19 bases separated the two germline ends. This CDR3 region has 16 residues. The CDR3 loop reads CASSAESRVRADTQYF. CDR3 coding DNA: TGTGCCAGCAGTGCCGAGAGCAGAGTGAGGGCAGATACGCAGTATTTT.

In this sample, this clonotype turned up a few times. V usage is TRBV7-2 and J usage is TRBJ2-2; D unclear. The germline V gene has CDR1 SGHTA and CDR2 FQGNSA. Trimming removed 3 bases at V and 2 bases at J, with 10 bases between. The CDR3 length is 15 residues. The CDR3 bases are TGTGCCAGCAGCTTCAAGGACGGTAACACCGGGGAGCTGTTTTTT. Residues: CASSFKDGNTGELFF. Combining the CDR3 with reference TRBV7-2 and TRBJ2-2 gives the whole variable domain GAGVSQSPSNKVTEKGKDVELRCDPISGHTALYWYRQSLGQGLEFLIYFQGNSAPDKSGLPSDRFSAERTGGSVSTLTIQRTQQEDSAVYLCASSFKDGNTGELFFGEGSRLTVL.

V gene TRBV13 combines with J gene TRBJ2-5; 7 nucleotides align to TRBD2. Matching the DNA end better, TRBJ2-7 makes the J call doubtful. Germline loops: CDR1 PRHDT, CDR2 FYEKMQ (reference sequence). The length of the CDR3 is 14 residues. For the CDR3, the DNA is TGTGCCAGCAGCTTTTCCAGCGGGAAATACGAGCAGTACTTC. Its protein is CASSFSSGKYEQYF.

The J gene is TRBJ2-3, the V gene TRBV6-1; 14 nucleotides agree with TRBD2. Germline values: CDR1 MNHNS, CDR2 SASEGT. The CDR3 spans 17 residues. J gave up 6 bases and V 7 bases, and 12 bases lay outside the gene matches. CDR3: CASTTLSTSGRADTQYF. CDR3 sequence (DNA): TGTGCCAGCACCACACTGTCGACTAGCGGGAGGGCGGATACGCAGTATTTT.

V and J are TRBV20-1 and TRBJ2-3; D is undetermined. Trimming shortened V by 5 bases and J by 1 base, and 7 bases separated the two germline ends. Germline V gene data show CDR1 as DFQATT and CDR2 as SNEGSKA (reference sequence). The CDR3 loop spans 12 amino acids. This CDR3 is CSAPWRTDTQYF. CDR3 coding DNA: TGCAGTGCTCCCTGGCGCACAGATACGCAGTATTTT.

This clonotype was picked up a small number of times. This sequence joins TRBV20-1 and TRBJ1-1; 7 bases are a match to TRBD1. Germline CDR1 and CDR2: DFQATT and SNEGSKA (reference sequence). This CDR3 spans 14 amino acids. V lost 0 bases to trimming and J lost 7 bases; unmatched junction nucleotides: 8. CDR3 sequence (DNA): TGCAGTGCTAGAGATGAAACAGGGGTAGGTGAAGCTTTCTTT. Its translation is CSARDETGVGEAFF.

In regard to this clonotype: The junction shows a germline mismatch at one end, possibly a read error. V usage is TRBV28 and J usage is TRBJ2-7; D gene uncertain. The germline CDR1 and CDR2 sequences are MDHEN and SYDVKM. The CDR3 length is 12 residues. CDR3 sequence reads: CASAAKIYGQYF. The CDR3 coding sequence is TGTGCCAGCGCAGCAAAAATCTACGGGCAGTACTTC.

The chain is built from TRBV12-5 and TRBJ1-1; D is ambiguous. CDR1 is LGHNT and CDR2 is FRNRAP in the germline V gene. Trimming took 7 bases from V and 4 from J, leaving 19 bases between them. This CDR3 is 15 amino acids long. The CDR3 bases are TGTGCTAGTGTAAGAGACCTGGTGACGAGCACTGAAGCTTTCTTT. Its translation: CASVRDLVTSTEAFF.

The rearrangement links TRBV3-1 to TRBJ1-2, with a weak D call TRBD1 (5 bases). There are 14 residues in the CDR3. CDR1 is LGHDT and CDR2 is YNNKEL in the germline V gene (reference sequence). The V gene lost 4 bases and the J gene lost 7 bases, with 16 bases spanning the gap. The CDR3 loop reads CASSLDTGVSGYTF. CDR3 sequence (DNA): TGTGCCAGCAGCCTGGATACGGGGGTTAGTGGCTACACCTTC.

This clonotype was counted many times. V and J are TRBV5-1 and TRBJ2-4; D is unresolved. V was shortened by 2 bases and J by 10 bases, with 10 bases between the two germline ends. Germline V gene data show CDR1 as SGHRS and CDR2 as YFSETQ. This CDR3 contains 12 residues. The CDR3 nucleotides read TGCGCCAGCAGCTTAAGTTCTGAGATTCAGTACTTC. Translated: CASSLSSEIQYF.

The genes are TRBV12-3 or TRBV12-4 and TRBJ2-7; TRBD1 matches at 9 bases. This CDR3 is built from 15 residues. V shed 5 bases and J 2 bases; nucleotides not matched to a gene: 7. In nucleotides, the CDR3 is TGTGCCAGCAGTAGCCGGGACAGGGTACCCTACGAGCAGTACTTC. Translated: CASSSRDRVPYEQYF.

This chain links TRBV4-2 with TRBJ2-7, with 12 bases identical to TRBD2. J lost 10 bases, V lost 0 bases, and 13 bases had no gene match. Germline CDR1 and CDR2: LGHNA and YNFKEQ. This CDR3 region has 17 residues. CDR3: CASSQDWASGRENTQYF. The CDR3 DNA is TGTGCCAGCAGCCAAGATTGGGCTAGCGGGAGGGAAAACACTCAGTACTTC.

This chain connects TRBV27 to TRBJ1-4, with D possibly matching TRBD1 (5 bases). Trimming cost V 2 bases and J 0 bases, with 13 bases left between them. CDR1 and CDR2 from the germline V gene are MNHEY and SMNVEV (reference sequence). This CDR3 contains 17 residues. CDR3 bases: TGTGCCAGCAGTTTACCGTGGGGGAGCGCAACTAATGAAAAACTGTTTTTT. Amino acids: CASSLPWGSATNEKLFF.

This clonotype has more than one count but fewer than ten. The chain has TRBV20-1 and TRBJ1-5, with 7 nucleotides matching TRBD1. In germline, CDR1 is DFQATT, CDR2 SNEGSKA (reference sequence). The CDR3 runs to 14 residues. V was clipped by 6 bases and J by 7 bases; unmatched bases: 12. The CDR3 DNA is TGCAGTGCGAAAGAAACAGGGGCGGAGCAGCCCCAGCATTTT. Its protein is CSAKETGAEQPQHF.

The sample holds many counts of this clonotype. This chain links TRBV25-1 with TRBJ2-7; 8 positions agree with TRBD1. CDR3 length equals 14 residues. Looked up from germline, CDR1 is MGHDK and CDR2 is SYGVNS. V trimming: 5 bases; J trimming: 1 base; junction bases outside the gene matches: 4. The CDR3 is CASSNRDRSYEQYF. The CDR3 region has the DNA TGTGCCAGCAGTAACCGGGACAGGTCCTACGAGCAGTACTTC.